This T cell receptor (beta chain) emerged from a study of cytomegalovirus exposure and HLA in healthy donors. Findings and limits, study-wide: Cytomegalovirus association was listed for roughly 160 TCR beta chains.

PCR employed 60 Vbeta and 13 Jbeta primers. Profiling relied on immunoSEQ multiplex PCR, and the TCRdb table lists in-frame clones only, not all of them. The sample shows roughly 200,000 clones, over 65% of them seen only once. The CDR3 has 15 amino acids. V was shortened by 2 bases and J by 6 bases, with 14 bases between the two germline ends. Per germline, CDR1 SNHLY and CDR2 FYNNEI. As regards this clone: Its matching antigen is unknown.

The sequenced sample consisted of PBMCs. The clonotype comes from a woman in her fifties or sixties in good health and CMV-seropositive. The chain has TRBV2 and TRBJ1-5, with TRBD1 as a possible D gene (6 bases). The CDR3 loop is CASSERAGVSQPQHF. DNA of the CDR3: TGTGCCAGCAGTGAAAGGGCAGGGGTAAGTCAGCCCCAGCATTTT.